This entry describes one T cell receptor beta chain. What it recognizes is unknown. These data originate in a study of T cell repertoires in cytomegalovirus infection. Across the study: Recently identified HLA-C-restricted CMV epitopes were used, and well-studied HLA-B-restricted CMV epitopes were used as well. Study findings and constraints: Summed frequency of shared TCR beta families picked out CMV carriers who also had the relevant HLA. CMV-specific TCR beta clonotypes restricted by HLA-C dominated the ex vivo response.

MiXCR, run by TCRdb on the reads, gives a single entry per CDR3 protein. This sample has approximately 730,000 distinct CDR3 sequences; almost 30% occur once, and the top ten carry around 13%. Germline V CDR1 and CDR2: DFQATT, SNEGSKA (reference sequence). This CDR3 has 16 residues. The trim removed 0 bases at V and 6 bases at J, leaving 10 bases unmatched. The origin of this receptor is a human donor in good health (CMV status not recorded). Some clones in this sample may be carry-over from other donors' samples. Specimen: cultured CD8+ T cells from PBMCs, collected from culture after CMV antigen stimulation. The genes are TRBV20-1 and TRBJ2-3, with 9 positions matching TRBD2. CDR3 nucleotide sequence: TGCAGTGCTAGAGATCTAGGTGCGGGGGGGCTGGATACGCAGTATTTT. Its protein is CSARDLGAGGLDTQYF.